The next 17 T cell receptor beta chains were all read from a single sample in a study of T cells in tuberculosis. Using immunoSEQ multiplex PCR, the repertoire was profiled, and TCRdb retains in-frame clones only, with some absent. Of around 38,000 clones in the sample, approximately 95% were seen once. Sequenced: PBMCs. The receptor source for this set is a donor between 10 and 35 years old with latent tuberculosis or without tuberculosis infection.

The CDR3 loop reads CASSTGLATEAFF. CDR3 bases: TGTGCCAGTAGTACAGGGCTGGCCACTGAAGCTTTCTTT. V and J are TRBV19 and TRBJ1-1, with D possibly being TRBD1 (5 bases). V was clipped by 4 bases and J by 4 bases, with 10 bases between them. The CDR3 totals 13 residues. Germline CDR1 reads LNHDA; CDR2 reads SQIVND (reference sequence).

Only one count was recorded for this clone. CDR3 in amino acids: CASSPRTANTDTQYF. The CDR3 DNA reads as TGTGCCAGCAGCCCCCGGACAGCTAACACAGATACGCAGTATTTT. This chain joins TRBV7-9 and TRBJ2-3; D might be TRBD1 (6 bases). Trimming shortened V by 5 bases and J by 2 bases, and 14 bases separated the two germline ends. This CDR3 has 15 amino acids. In germline, CDR1 is SEHNR, CDR2 FQNEAQ (reference sequence).

This rearrangement joins TRBV11-3 to TRBJ1-1; D is possibly TRBD1 (5 bases). This CDR3 has 12 residues. The germline V gene encodes CDR1 SGHNT and CDR2 YENEEA. The V end lost 3 bases, the J end lost 7 bases, and 9 bases lay between the germline ends. CDR3: CASSFFGGEAFF. CDR3 nucleotides: TGTGCCAGCAGCTTCTTCGGGGGTGAAGCTTTCTTT.

The chain employs TRBV5-6 and TRBJ2-5; TRBD1 agrees at 9 bases. V shed 5 bases, J shed 4 bases, and the junction held 12 bases outside the gene matches. The CDR3 loop spans 16 amino acids. Germline V gene sequence: CDR1 SGHDT, CDR2 YYEEEE. The CDR3 sequence: CASRWSRDRVRETQYF. CDR3 DNA: TGTGCCAGCAGGTGGAGCCGGGACAGGGTCCGAGAGACCCAGTACTTC.

The chain recombines TRBV27 with TRBJ1-5, with 7 bases matching TRBD1. This CDR3 spans 15 amino acids. Trimming at V came to 3 bases and at J to 5 bases, leaving 7 bases not matched to a gene. Germline V gene lookup returns CDR1 MNHEY and CDR2 SMNVEV (reference sequence). This CDR3 reads CASSFLGQVDQPQHF. Here the CDR3 DNA reads TGTGCCAGCAGTTTCCTAGGACAGGTAGATCAGCCCCAGCATTTT.

The chain carries TRBV2 and TRBJ2-6, with 7 bases lining up with TRBD1. V gave up 7 bases and J gave up 3 bases; unmatched junction bases: 15. Looked up from germline, CDR1 is SNHLY and CDR2 is FYNNEI. The CDR3 contains 18 residues. CDR3 in amino acids: CASILMARQGLGANVLTF. The CDR3 DNA follows: TGTGCCAGCATACTCATGGCCAGACAGGGTCTTGGGGCCAACGTCCTGACTTTC.

The chain links TRBV30 to TRBJ1-5, with D hard to call. This CDR3 contains 13 residues. V was clipped by 1 base and J by 0 bases, with 4 bases between them. CDR1 and CDR2 from the germline V gene are GTSNPN and SVGIG (reference sequence). The CDR3 spells CAWSDNSNQPQHF. The DNA for the CDR3 is TGTGCCTGGAGTGACAATAGCAATCAGCCCCAGCATTTT.

The CDR3 sequence is CASSIVEAQRWPQHF. The CDR3 bases are TGTGCCAGTAGTATTGTGGAAGCGCAACGATGGCCCCAGCATTTT. This rearrangement joins TRBV19 to TRBJ1-5; D gene uncertain. V dropped 3 bases and J dropped 9 bases, with 18 bases sitting between them. There are 15 residues in the CDR3. Germline V gene data show CDR1 as LNHDA and CDR2 as SQIVND (reference sequence).

This chain connects TRBV30 to TRBJ1-2; a weak D match, TRBD1 (5 bases). CDR3 length: 13 residues. Deletions cut 8 bases from V and 2 bases from J, with 15 bases between. The V gene's germline CDR1 is GTSNPN and CDR2 SVGIG (reference sequence). The CDR3 protein is CAVRGRGNYGYTF. In DNA, the CDR3 is TGTGCCGTGCGGGGGAGAGGGAACTATGGCTACACCTTC.

This clone showed up just once. In DNA, the CDR3 is TGCGCCAGCAGCCAGAACACGGGAGGATTTAGGCCTAATGAAAAACTGTTTTTT. As protein: CASSQNTGGFRPNEKLFF. This chain uses TRBV4-3 with TRBJ1-4, with no clear D. The CDR3 contains 18 residues. Trimming took 3 bases from V and 3 from J, leaving 20 bases between them. From germline, CDR1 is LGHNA and CDR2 YSLEER.

V usage is TRBV28 and J usage is TRBJ1-1; 8 bases line up with TRBD1. CDR1 MDHEN and CDR2 SYDVKM come from the germline V gene. With 6 bases clipped from V and 8 bases from J, the junction kept 2 bases outside the gene matches. The CDR3 runs to 11 residues. As DNA, the CDR3 is TGTGCCAGCAGCTGGGACAGGGAAGCTTTCTTT. It is translated as CASSWDREAFF.

CDR3 sequence reads: CSVETGLRMNTEAFF. CDR3 in DNA: TGCAGCGTGGAGACAGGGCTCAGGATGAACACTGAAGCTTTCTTT. The gene calls are TRBV29-1 and TRBJ1-1; 7 nucleotides match TRBD1. CDR1 SQVTM and CDR2 ANQGSEA come from the germline V gene. The J segment lost 0 bases and the V segment lost 6 bases, leaving 10 bases of the junction unmatched. This CDR3 is 15 amino acids long. Supplemented by reference TRBV29-1 and TRBJ1-1, the full variable domain reads SAVISQKPSRDICQRGTSLTIQCQVDSQVTMMFWYRQQPGQSLTLIATANQGSEATYESGFVIDKFPISRPNLTFSTLTVSNMSPEDSSIYLCSVETGLRMNTEAFFGQGTRLTVV.

The V and J genes are TRBV19 and TRBJ1-1; D is perhaps TRBD1 (5 bases). Looked up from germline, CDR1 is LNHDA and CDR2 is SQIVND (reference sequence). The CDR3 has 15 amino acids. Trimming removed 10 bases from V and 1 base from J, with 19 bases in between. As DNA, the CDR3 is TGTGCCACCAAAGGGCCAGGGACTGCGAACACTGAAGCTTTCTTT. Protein: CATKGPGTANTEAFF.

The chain uses TRBV5-5 and TRBJ2-4; 9 nucleotides line up with TRBD1. This CDR3 has 17 amino acids. Germline lookup yields CDR1 SGHKS and CDR2 YYEKEE (reference sequence). After removal of 3 bases from V and 7 bases from J, the junction contained 14 bases not matched to a gene. The CDR3 DNA reads TGTGCCAGCAGCTCCGCGACAGGGGGGGCATTCGATAACATTCAGTACTTC. Protein: CASSSATGGAFDNIQYF.

In this sample, this clone turned up once. The rearrangement uses TRBV7-9 and TRBJ2-2; D is unresolved. The CDR3 is made up of 12 amino acids. V gave up 7 bases and J gave up 0 bases, with 3 bases separating them. Germline V gives CDR1 SEHNR, CDR2 FQNEAQ (reference sequence). For the CDR3, the DNA is TGTGCCAGCACCGCGAACACCGGGGAGCTGTTTTTT. Residues: CASTANTGELFF. Full variable domain (remainder filled in from reference TRBV7-9 and TRBJ2-2): DTGVSQNPRHKITKRGQNVTFRCDPISEHNRLYWYRQTLGQGPEFLTYFQNEAQLEKSRLLSDRFSAERPKGSFSTLEIQRTEQGDSAMYLCASTANTGELFFGEGSRLTVL.

The rearrangement uses TRBV7-3 and TRBJ2-1; 11 bases match TRBD2. Germline V lookup: CDR1 SGHTA, CDR2 FQGTGA. CDR3 length: 15 residues. The V and J ends lost 4 bases and 3 bases, in that order; junction bases with no gene match: 2. Here the CDR3 reads CASSYTSGGYNEQFF. The CDR3 DNA sequence: TGTGCCAGCAGCTATACTAGCGGGGGCTACAATGAGCAGTTCTTC. Using reference TRBV7-3 and TRBJ2-1 for the parts outside the CDR3, the full variable domain is GAGVSQTPSNKVTEKGKYVELRCDPISGHTALYWYRQSLGQGPEFLIYFQGTGAADDSGLPNDRFFAVRPEGSVSTLKIQRTERGDSAVYLCASSYTSGGYNEQFFGPGTRLTVL.

This clone was seen just once. The gene calls are TRBV6-6 and TRBJ2-7; the match to TRBD1 covers 9 bases. V lost 6 bases, J lost 0 bases, and 6 bases stayed unmatched. The CDR3 is 15 amino acids. From germline, CDR1 is MNHNY and CDR2 SVGAGI (reference sequence). CDR3 region: CASREGQGSSYEQYF. Here the CDR3 DNA reads TGTGCCAGCAGGGAGGGACAGGGAAGCTCCTACGAGCAGTACTTC.